A selection of T cell receptor beta chains follows, all from one sample in a study of regulatory T cells in long-lasting Graves disease. TCRdb redid the calling of the multiplex PCR reads with MiXCR, one entry per CDR3 protein. The repertoire has roughly 300,000 distinct CDR3 sequences, about 18% of them found once; the top ten carry less than 35%. This specimen was peripheral blood mononuclear cells (PBMCs), taken when the disease was refractory, from a patient treated with antithyroid drugs. These receptors were obtained from a female donor with Graves disease. Each CDR3 is given with its conserved first and last residue. D genes are given only for firm matches. The size of a clone is reported for some rows only, either as once, few or many, or as a class for expanded clones.

D	size	J	V	CDR3	DNA
TRBD1	many	TRBJ2-7	TRBV6-1	CASKGQGSYEQYF	TGTGCCAGCAAAGGACAGGGATCCTACGAGCAGTACTTC
TRBD1	.	TRBJ2-7	TRBV4-3	CASSQDQTGRTGEQYF	TGCGCCAGCAGCCAAGATCAGACAGGGCGCACAGGAGAGCAGTACTTC
.	many	TRBJ2-5	TRBV2	CASSEAWQGGGVFTRETQYF	TGTGCCAGCAGTGAAGCGTGGCAGGGGGGGGGGGTCTTCACACGAGAGACCCAGTACTTC
TRBD2	few	TRBJ2-2	TRBV7-6	CASSSLAGVAGELFF	TGTGCCAGCAGCTCCTTAGCGGGGGTCGCCGGGGAGCTGTTTTTT
TRBD1	few	TRBJ2-7	TRBV30	CAWSGGQGRPYEQYF	TGTGCCTGGAGTGGTGGACAGGGGCGGCCCTACGAGCAGTACTTC
TRBD2	few	TRBJ2-3	TRBV20-1	CSATAGGEVGTDTQYF	TGCAGTGCTACGGCGGGAGGGGAAGTCGGCACAGATACGCAGTATTTT
.	.	TRBJ1-1	TRBV5-6	CASSLTRPMNTEAFF	TGTGCCAGCAGCTTGACCAGACCCATGAACACTGAAGCTTTCTTT
.	.	TRBJ1-1	TRBV19	CASSTVARLRTEAFF	TGTGCCAGTAGTACGGTCGCCCGATTGAGGACTGAAGCTTTCTTT
TRBD1	many	TRBJ2-5	TRBV4-1	CASSRGQGQETQYF	TGCGCCAGCAGCCGAGGACAGGGACAAGAGACCCAGTACTTC
TRBD1	.	TRBJ1-3	TRBV2	CASSARDSINPNSGNTIYF	TGTGCCAGCAGCGCCCGGGACAGTATAAACCCAAACTCTGGAAACACCATATATTTT
.	many	TRBJ1-5	TRBV6-1	CASSDSPYQPQHF	TGTGCCAGCAGCGACTCCCCGTATCAGCCCCAGCATTTT
.	many	TRBJ2-4	TRBV12-3/TRBV12-4	CASRSELAKNIQYF	TGTGCCAGCAGGTCCGAATTAGCCAAAAACATTCAGTACTTC
TRBD1	many	TRBJ1-6	TRBV15	CATSRGRDRNASPLHF	TGTGCCACCAGCAGAGGGAGGGACAGGAATGCCTCACCCCTCCACTTT
TRBD1	.	TRBJ1-2	TRBV6-2/TRBV6-3	CASSYAPGQDGYTF	TGTGCCAGCAGTTACGCCCCCGGACAGGATGGCTACACCTTC
.	few	TRBJ1-4	TRBV20-1	CSAYPRGTNEKLFF	TGCAGTGCTTACCCCCGGGGGACCAATGAAAAACTGTTTTTT
.	many	TRBJ2-4	TRBV2	CAIRAHQQGGLAKNIQYF	TGTGCCATCAGAGCCCACCAGCAGGGGGGACTAGCCAAAAACATTCAGTACTTC
.	few	TRBJ2-1	TRBV12-3/TRBV12-4	CASGVPADRSSYNEQFF	TGTGCCAGCGGTGTGCCGGCCGACCGGAGCTCCTACAATGAGCAGTTCTTC
TRBD2	many	TRBJ2-7	TRBV11-2	CASSPTGTSGGYEQYF	TGTGCCAGCAGCCCTACCGGGACTAGCGGGGGTTACGAGCAGTACTTC
TRBD1	.	TRBJ1-1	TRBV7-9	CASSSTGLVNTEAFF	TGTGCCAGCAGCTCGACAGGGTTGGTGAACACTGAAGCTTTCTTT
.	many	TRBJ1-3	TRBV28	CASTLGASGNTIYF	TGTGCCAGCACCCTAGGTGCCTCTGGAAACACCATATATTTT
.	few	TRBJ1-2	TRBV20-1	CSARSNRNPNYGYTF	TGCAGTGCTAGATCTAACCGAAACCCCAACTATGGCTACACCTTC
.	many	TRBJ1-6	TRBV18	CASSPGGGLSPLHF	TGTGCCAGCTCACCCGGGGGGGGCCTCTCACCCCTCCACTTT
.	few	TRBJ1-2	TRBV19	CASSKQRSNYGYTF	TGTGCCAGTAGTAAGCAGCGTTCTAACTATGGCTACACCTTC
TRBD2	.	TRBJ2-1	TRBV5-1	CASSLSGGAHNEQFF	TGCGCCAGCAGCTTGAGCGGGGGGGCCCACAATGAGCAGTTCTTC
.	many	TRBJ2-7	TRBV6-5	CASSYGGPDYEQYF	TGTGCCAGCAGTTACGGCGGGCCCGATTACGAGCAGTACTTC
TRBD1	many	TRBJ2-7	TRBV11-2	CASSLVGTGNDEQYF	TGTGCCAGCAGCTTAGTTGGGACAGGGAACGACGAGCAGTACTTC
TRBD1	many	TRBJ2-7	TRBV28	CASSATGASYEQYF	TGTGCCAGCAGCGCGACAGGGGCATCCTACGAGCAGTACTTC
TRBD1	many	TRBJ1-5	TRBV20-1	CSASRQGGSNQPQHF	TGCAGTGCTAGCCGACAGGGAGGGAGCAATCAGCCCCAGCATTTT
.	many	TRBJ1-2	TRBV19	CASSPDFSYGYTF	TGTGCCAGTAGTCCCGACTTCTCCTATGGCTACACCTTC
.	few	TRBJ2-7	TRBV19	CASSISFRQGPYEQYF	TGTGCCAGTAGTATTTCGTTCCGACAAGGACCCTACGAGCAGTACTTC
.	many	TRBJ1-1	TRBV7-2	CASSPPQGGTEAFF	TGTGCCAGCAGCCCCCCCCAGGGTGGAACTGAAGCTTTCTTT
.	few	TRBJ1-5	TRBV3-1	CASSQDSGLDQPQHF	TGTGCCAGCAGCCAAGATTCAGGATTGGATCAGCCCCAGCATTTT
.	.	TRBJ2-2	TRBV13	CASSLSHGGVAATGELFF	TGTGCCAGCAGCTTAAGTCACGGGGGCGTGGCGGCCACCGGGGAGCTGTTTTTT
.	many	TRBJ1-1	TRBV15	CATSRMQGVEAFF	TGTGCCACCAGCAGGATGCAGGGTGTTGAAGCTTTCTTT
.	many	TRBJ1-1	TRBV6-5	CASSSPGVNTEAFF	TGTGCCAGCAGTTCCCCGGGGGTGAACACTGAAGCTTTCTTT
TRBD1	.	TRBJ1-4	TRBV4-1	CASSPGQGPWITNEKLFF	TGCGCCAGCAGCCCCGGACAGGGGCCTTGGATAACTAATGAAAAACTGTTTTTT
.	many	TRBJ1-5	TRBV12-3/TRBV12-4	CASSYRVDQPQHF	TGTGCCAGCAGTTACAGGGTAGATCAGCCCCAGCATTTT
TRBD2	few	TRBJ2-7	TRBV20-1	CSCPTSGRAGQYF	TGCAGTTGCCCCACTAGCGGGAGGGCCGGTCAGTACTTC
.	many	TRBJ1-5	TRBV2	CASSEGVSSNQPQHF	TGTGCCAGCAGTGAGGGGGTCAGTAGCAATCAGCCCCAGCATTTT
.	many	TRBJ2-7	TRBV18	CASSPPVAGPSYEQYF	TGTGCCAGCTCACCACCGGTGGCGGGCCCCTCCTACGAGCAGTACTTC
.	many	TRBJ2-7	TRBV6-1	CASSTQNAYEQYF	TGTGCCAGCAGTACCCAAAATGCTTACGAGCAGTACTTC
.	few	TRBJ1-2	TRBV6-1	CASSPGTGRANYGYTF	TGTGCCAGCAGTCCCGGTACTGGCAGAGCTAACTATGGCTACACCTTC
.	many	TRBJ1-2	TRBV29-1	CSGSEGENYGYTF	TGCAGCGGTAGTGAGGGAGAGAACTATGGCTACACCTTC
.	.	TRBJ2-7	TRBV7-9	CASSLASKGLGSYEQYF	TGTGCCAGCAGCTTAGCGTCCAAGGGTTTGGGGTCGTACGAGCAGTACTTC
.	many	TRBJ1-5	TRBV20-1	CSAREGFGNQPQHF	TGCAGTGCTAGAGAGGGCTTTGGCAATCAGCCCCAGCATTTT
.	many	TRBJ1-2	TRBV30	CAWSVLRAGKNGYTF	TGTGCCTGGAGTGTACTTCGGGCAGGGAAAAATGGCTACACCTTC
.	.	TRBJ1-1	TRBV6-1	CASRDSSYNTEAFF	TGTGCCAGCAGGGACAGCTCGTATAACACTGAAGCTTTCTTT
TRBD1	.	TRBJ2-2	TRBV19	CARGTGDTGELFF	TGTGCCCGAGGGACAGGGGACACCGGGGAGCTGTTTTTT
.	.	TRBJ2-4	TRBV6-1	CAGSPLTGGPIQYF	TGTGCCGGCAGTCCACTGACAGGCGGGCCCATTCAGTACTTC
.	many	TRBJ1-2	TRBV19	CASSSGPKPSWGYTF	TGTGCCAGTAGTTCGGGACCTAAACCCTCGTGGGGCTACACCTTC
TRBD1	many	TRBJ2-7	TRBV19	CASSSRTGKGYEQYF	TGTGCCAGTAGTTCTCGGACAGGGAAGGGATACGAGCAGTACTTC
TRBD1	.	TRBJ1-5	TRBV24-1	CATSPRQGGWDQPQHF	TGTGCCACCAGTCCCCGACAGGGGGGTTGGGATCAGCCCCAGCATTTT
.	few	TRBJ2-1	TRBV28	CATLTGRTYNEQFF	TGTGCCACCCTTACGGGTCGGACCTACAATGAGCAGTTCTTC
.	once	TRBJ1-1	TRBV7-2	CASSPLVLNTEAFF	TGTGCCAGCAGCCCTCTGGTCTTGAACACTGAAGCTTTCTTT
TRBD1	.	TRBJ2-7	TRBV12-3/TRBV12-4	CASSYRTGGDEQYF	TGTGCCAGCAGCTACCGGACAGGGGGTGACGAGCAGTACTTC
.	many	TRBJ2-7	TRBV28	CASLPGTHFEEQYF	TGTGCCAGTCTCCCTGGGACTCACTTTGAAGAGCAGTACTTC
TRBD1	many	TRBJ2-7	TRBV6-1	CASSNRDRDSYEQYF	TGTGCCAGCAGTAACCGGGACAGGGACTCCTACGAGCAGTACTTC
TRBD2	many	TRBJ2-7	TRBV2	CASRNLAGIPPSSYEQYF	TGTGCCAGCAGGAATCTAGCGGGAATCCCCCCCTCCTCCTACGAGCAGTACTTC
.	few	TRBJ1-6	TRBV4-3	CASSQESVISYNSPLHF	TGCGCCAGCAGCCAAGAATCTGTGATCTCCTATAATTCACCCCTCCACTTT
.	.	TRBJ2-2	TRBV9	CASTQGGTTGELFF	TGTGCCAGCACCCAGGGGGGGACCACCGGGGAGCTGTTTTTT